This T cell receptor (beta chain) comes out of a study of T-cell memory formation after mild COVID-19. Overall study findings and caveats: Later expanders leaned CD4+, whereas day 15 to 85 contracting clones were balanced CD4/CD8.

The ends were cut back, 2 bases at V and 4 bases at J, with 6 bases in the middle. The CDR3 is made up of 13 amino acids. CDR1 is MGHRA, CDR2 YSYEKL, per germline. Comments on this clonotype: Antigen: not known.

MiXCR, applied by TCRdb to the 5' RACE reads, yields one record per CDR3 protein. The sample includes about 390,000 distinct CDR3 sequences, more than 15% seen only once; the top ten take around a fifth. Material for sequencing was PBMCs or a T cell subset sorted from them (not recorded which). The rearrangement links TRBV4-1 to TRBJ1-5; D is unresolved. The source is a man aged 18 to 29 who had mild COVID-19 (a few samples of this study predate the infection). Cell type and time point are not known. CDR3 DNA sequence: TGCGCCAGCAGCCAACTGGGGAATCAGCCCCAGCATTTT. It encodes CASSQLGNQPQHF.